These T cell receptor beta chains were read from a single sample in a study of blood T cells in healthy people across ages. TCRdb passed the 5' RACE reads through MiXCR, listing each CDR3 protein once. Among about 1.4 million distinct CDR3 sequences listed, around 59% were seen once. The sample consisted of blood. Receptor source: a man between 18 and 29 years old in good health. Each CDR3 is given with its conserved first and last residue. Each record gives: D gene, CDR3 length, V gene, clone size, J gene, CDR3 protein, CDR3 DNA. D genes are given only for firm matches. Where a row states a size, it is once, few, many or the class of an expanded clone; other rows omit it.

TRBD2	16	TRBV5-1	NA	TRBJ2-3	CASSLAGGEASGTQYF	TGCGCCAGCAGCTTGGCCGGGGGGGAAGCTTCGGGAACGCAGTATTTT
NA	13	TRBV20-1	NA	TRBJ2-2	CSASDDPFGEPFF	TGCAGTGCTAGTGACGACCCTTTCGGGGAGCCGTTTTTT
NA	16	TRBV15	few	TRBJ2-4	CATSRDKDSVANIQYF	TGTGCCACCAGCAGAGATAAGGACAGCGTGGCGAACATTCAGTACTTC
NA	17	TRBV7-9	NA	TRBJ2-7	CASSPMRSTGSYNEQYF	TGTGCCAGCAGCCCCATGCGCTCCACCGGCTCCTACAATGAGCAGTACTTC
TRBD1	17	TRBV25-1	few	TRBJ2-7	CASSGQGAITSLYEQYF	TGTGCCAGCAGCGGACAGGGGGCGATCACCTCCCTATACGAGCAGTACTTC
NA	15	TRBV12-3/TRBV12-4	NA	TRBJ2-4	CASSFGHLAKNIQYF	TGTGCCAGCAGTTTTGGCCATTTAGCCAAAAACATTCAGTACTTC
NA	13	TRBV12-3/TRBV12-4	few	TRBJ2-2	CASGRAGSGELFF	TGTGCCAGCGGAAGAGCAGGGTCCGGGGAGCTGTTTTTT
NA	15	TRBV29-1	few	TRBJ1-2	CSVDARRGEGYGYTF	TGCAGCGTTGACGCTCGAAGGGGGGAAGGCTATGGCTACACCTTC
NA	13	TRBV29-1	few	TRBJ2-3	CSVTGTITDTQYF	TGCAGCGTTACAGGGACAATCACAGATACGCAGTATTTT
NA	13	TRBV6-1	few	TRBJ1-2	CASSDGGNYGYTF	TGTGCCAGCAGTGACGGGGGGAACTATGGCTACACCTTC
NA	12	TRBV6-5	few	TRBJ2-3	CASSYDFHTQYF	TGTGCCAGCAGTTACGACTTTCATACGCAGTATTTT
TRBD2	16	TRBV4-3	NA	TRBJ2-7	CASSQEAGELSYEQYF	TGCGCCAGCAGCCAAGAAGCGGGGGAGCTATCCTACGAGCAGTACTTC
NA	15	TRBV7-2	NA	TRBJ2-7	CATQPDPGWGHEQYF	TGCGCCACCCAACCAGACCCGGGATGGGGCCACGAGCAGTACTTC
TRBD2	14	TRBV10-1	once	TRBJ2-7	CASSVSGGRNEQYF	TGCGCCAGCAGCGTTAGCGGGGGGAGGAACGAGCAGTACTTC
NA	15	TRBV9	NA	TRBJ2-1	CASREPEDKNNEQFF	TGTGCCAGCAGGGAACCAGAGGACAAAAACAATGAGCAGTTCTTC
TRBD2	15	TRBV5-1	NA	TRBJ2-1	CASSTGLGAANEQFF	TGCGCCAGCAGTACCGGACTAGGAGCGGCCAATGAGCAGTTCTTC
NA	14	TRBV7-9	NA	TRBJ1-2	CASSVRDRGYGYTF	TGTGCCAGCAGCGTAAGAGACAGAGGATATGGCTACACCTTC
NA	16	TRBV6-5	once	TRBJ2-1	CASTKGSGVRDNEQFF	TGTGCCAGCACCAAAGGGTCCGGGGTCAGGGACAATGAGCAGTTCTTC
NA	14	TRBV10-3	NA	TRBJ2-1	CAISELGGLNEQFF	TGTGCCATCAGTGAGTTAGGGGGGCTCAATGAGCAGTTCTTC
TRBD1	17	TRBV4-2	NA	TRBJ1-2	CASSQEAGGSWPYGYTF	TGTGCCAGCAGCCAAGAGGCAGGGGGTAGCTGGCCCTATGGCTACACCTTC
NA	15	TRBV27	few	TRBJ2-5	CASSSNRDNQETQYF	TGTGCCAGCAGTTCTAACAGGGATAACCAAGAGACCCAGTACTTC
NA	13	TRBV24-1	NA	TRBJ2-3	CATSDFRSDTQYF	TGTGCCACCAGTGACTTTAGGTCAGATACGCAGTATTTT
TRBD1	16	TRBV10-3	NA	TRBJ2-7	CAISERRDSSSYEQYF	TGTGCCATCAGTGAGCGTCGGGACAGCTCCTCCTACGAGCAGTACTTC
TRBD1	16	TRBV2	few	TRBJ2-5	CASSDPRTGPKETQYF	TGTGCCAGCAGCGATCCCAGGACAGGGCCTAAAGAGACCCAGTACTTC
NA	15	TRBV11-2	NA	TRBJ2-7	CASSLRPREGNEQYF	TGTGCCAGCAGCTTACGTCCTCGAGAGGGTAACGAGCAGTACTTC
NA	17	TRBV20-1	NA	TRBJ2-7	CSAQEVSSGALTYEQYF	TGCAGTGCCCAGGAGGTCTCGTCGGGGGCGCTTACCTACGAGCAGTACTTC
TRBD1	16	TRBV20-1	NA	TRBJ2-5	CSASARQGHGQETQYF	TGCAGTGCTAGTGCCCGACAGGGCCACGGCCAAGAGACCCAGTACTTC
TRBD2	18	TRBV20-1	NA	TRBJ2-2	CSARGRREGHPDTGELFF	TGCAGTGCTAGAGGCCGGCGGGAGGGCCATCCGGACACCGGGGAGCTGTTTTTT
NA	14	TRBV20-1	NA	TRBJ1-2	CSARDSVGPYGYTF	TGCAGTGCTAGAGATTCCGTCGGCCCCTATGGCTACACCTTC
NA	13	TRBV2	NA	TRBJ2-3	CASCRGDSDTQYF	TGTGCCAGCTGCAGGGGGGACTCAGATACGCAGTATTTT
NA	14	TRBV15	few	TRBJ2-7	CATSTSAASYEQYF	TGTGCCACCAGCACATCAGCTGCCTCCTACGAGCAGTACTTC
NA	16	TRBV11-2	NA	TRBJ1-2	CASSLVGGDTYYDYTF	TGTGCCAGCAGCTTAGTTGGCGGGGACACATACTATGACTACACCTTC
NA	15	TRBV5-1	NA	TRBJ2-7	CASSLVGDLIYEQYF	TGCGCCAGCAGCTTGGTAGGAGACCTTATCTACGAGCAGTACTTC
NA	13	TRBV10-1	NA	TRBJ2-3	CASSLDNAYTQYF	TGCGCCAGCAGTCTGGACAACGCTTATACGCAGTATTTT
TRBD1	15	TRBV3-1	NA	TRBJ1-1	CASSQTWTGNTEAFF	TGTGCCAGCAGCCAAACATGGACAGGGAACACTGAAGCTTTCTTT
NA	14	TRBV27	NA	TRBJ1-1	CASSLEGFNTEAFF	TGTGCCAGCAGTTTAGAGGGTTTCAACACTGAAGCTTTCTTT
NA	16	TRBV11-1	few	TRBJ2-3	CASSPRGPRIADTQYF	TGTGCCAGCAGCCCCAGGGGTCCCCGGATCGCAGATACGCAGTATTTT
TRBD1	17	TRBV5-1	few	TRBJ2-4	CASSLQATGPFRDIQYF	TGCGCCAGCAGCTTGCAGGCGACAGGGCCCTTTAGGGACATTCAGTACTTC
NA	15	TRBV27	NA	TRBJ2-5	CASSFGGVRGETQYF	TGTGCCAGCAGTTTTGGTGGGGTACGGGGAGAGACCCAGTACTTC
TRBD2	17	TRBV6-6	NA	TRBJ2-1	CASSQGGLAGVVDEQFF	TGTGCCAGCAGCCAGGGGGGACTAGCGGGAGTAGTCGATGAGCAGTTCTTC
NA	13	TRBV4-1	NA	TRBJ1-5	CASSQVYGQPQHF	TGCGCCAGCAGCCAAGTTTACGGGCAGCCCCAGCATTTT
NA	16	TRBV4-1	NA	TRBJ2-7	CASSQDRDLGTDEQYF	TGCGCCAGCAGCCAAGATAGGGATTTGGGAACGGATGAGCAGTACTTC
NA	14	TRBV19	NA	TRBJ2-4	CASSIDGPRNIQYF	TGTGCCAGTAGTATAGACGGACCAAGAAACATTCAGTACTTC
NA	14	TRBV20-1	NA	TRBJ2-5	CSASDPGAGETQYF	TGCAGTGCTAGCGATCCGGGAGCGGGCGAGACCCAGTACTTC
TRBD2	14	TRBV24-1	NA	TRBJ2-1	CATRGGSLAGEQFF	TGTGCCACCAGAGGCGGGAGTCTCGCAGGTGAGCAGTTCTTC
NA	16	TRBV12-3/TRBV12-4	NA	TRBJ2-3	CASSLGVTISTDTQYF	TGTGCCAGCAGTTTAGGAGTGACTATAAGCACAGATACGCAGTATTTT
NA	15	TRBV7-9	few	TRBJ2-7	CASSPRGDWGYEQYF	TGTGCCAGCAGCCCACGTGGGGATTGGGGCTACGAGCAGTACTTC
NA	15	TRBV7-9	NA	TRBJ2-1	CASIFLGTQDNEQFF	TGTGCCAGCATCTTCCTGGGGACGCAGGACAATGAGCAGTTCTTC
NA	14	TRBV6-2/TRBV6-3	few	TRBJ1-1	CASSYQGGDTEAFF	TGTGCCAGCAGTTACCAGGGTGGGGACACTGAAGCTTTCTTT
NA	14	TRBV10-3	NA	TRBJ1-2	CAISVGSGMDGYTF	TGTGCCATCAGTGTGGGCAGCGGAATGGATGGCTACACCTTC
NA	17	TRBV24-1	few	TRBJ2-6	CATSDSGQRSGANVLTF	TGTGCCACCAGTGATTCAGGACAGAGGTCTGGGGCCAACGTCCTGACTTTC
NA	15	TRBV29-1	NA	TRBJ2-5	CSVEDREEEKETQYF	TGCAGCGTTGAAGATCGCGAGGAGGAAAAAGAGACCCAGTACTTC
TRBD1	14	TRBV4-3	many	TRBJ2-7	CASSAGQGRYEQYF	TGCGCCAGCAGCGCGGGACAGGGACGGTACGAGCAGTACTTC
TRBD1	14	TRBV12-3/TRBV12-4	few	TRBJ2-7	CASGGQGLLGEQYF	TGTGCCAGCGGGGGACAGGGTCTACTGGGCGAGCAGTACTTC
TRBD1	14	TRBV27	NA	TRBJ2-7	CTSSPDRASHEQYF	TGTACCAGCAGCCCTGACAGGGCTAGCCACGAGCAGTACTTC
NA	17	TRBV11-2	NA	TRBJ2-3	CASSLMYWARGADTQYF	TGTGCCAGCAGCTTAATGTATTGGGCCAGGGGGGCAGATACGCAGTATTTT
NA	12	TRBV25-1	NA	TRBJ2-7	CASISHGYEQYF	TGTGCCAGCATCTCCCACGGGTACGAGCAGTACTTC
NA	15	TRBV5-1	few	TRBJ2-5	CASSPTGAGGETQYF	TGCGCCAGCAGCCCAACTGGGGCGGGCGGAGAGACCCAGTACTTC